Shown below are 29 T cell receptor beta chains from a single sample sequenced in a study of T-cell reconstitution after alpha-beta-depleted transplantation in children. Library preparation (for TCRbeta) was performed with unique molecular identifiers. TCRdb re-called the PCR reads through MiXCR, storing one row per CDR3 protein. This sample has 600,000 to 700,000 distinct CDR3 sequences, with over 10% found just once. The sequences come from PBMCs, collected before TCRalphabeta/CD19-depleted stem cell transplant. These receptors were collected from a girl under 10 years old with congenital amegakaryocytic thrombocytopenia, due to receive a stem cell transplant.

This clonotype came up a few times. The chain is built from TRBV27 and TRBJ2-1; D unresolved. The V end was cut by 2 bases, the J end by 3 bases, with 14 bases between. Germline V gives CDR1 MNHEY, CDR2 SMNVEV (reference sequence). This CDR3 contains 16 residues. CDR3 protein: CASSLAVGTFYNEQFF. CDR3 coding DNA: TGTGCCAGCAGTTTAGCAGTGGGAACCTTCTACAATGAGCAGTTCTTC.

Remarks on this clonotype: A much larger clone lies a single base off, so this may be a read error. The rearrangement links TRBV4-1 to TRBJ1-2; no clear D gene. This CDR3 region has 13 residues. Germline V gene data show CDR1 as MGHRA and CDR2 as YSYEKL. CDR3 protein: CASRPPDNYGDTF. In nucleotides, the CDR3 is TGCGCCAGCAGACCCCCAGACAACTATGGCGACACCTTC.

This clonotype was detected ten times or more. CDR3 DNA: TGTGCCAGCAGCTTCGACGGCCACGGGACCCAGTACTTC. Its protein is CASSFDGHGTQYF. The chain uses TRBV11-2 and TRBJ2-5; D not resolved. The V gene's germline CDR1 is SGHAT and CDR2 FQNNGV. Trimming took off 3 bases at V and 7 bases at J, with 12 bases between the two ends. CDR3 length equals 13 residues.

The rearrangement uses TRBV29-1 and TRBJ2-7; D gene uncertain. The CDR3 is made up of 13 amino acids. Germline assignment: CDR1 SQVTM and CDR2 ANQGSEA. V lost 6 bases and J 3 bases, leaving 15 bases between the germline ends. The CDR3, as DNA: TGCAGCGTCCGACAAGGTAATGGCTACGAGCAGTACTTC. Translation gives CSVRQGNGYEQYF.

This clonotype was seen many times. The rearrangement uses TRBV13 and TRBJ2-1; no definite D call. CDR3 length equals 12 residues. V dropped 7 bases and J dropped 2 bases, with 6 bases sitting between them. CDR1 and CDR2 (germline): PRHDT, FYEKMQ (reference sequence). CDR3 protein: CASNTAYNEQFF. The CDR3, as DNA: TGTGCCAGCAACACAGCCTACAATGAGCAGTTCTTC.

Worth noting for this clonotype: Mismatch with germline at one junction end may stem from a read error. V usage is TRBV28 and J usage is TRBJ2-2, with 7 bases identical to TRBD2. Germline values: CDR1 MDHEN, CDR2 SYDVKM. The CDR3 length is 21 residues. The CDR3 nucleotides are TGTGCCAGCAGTTTTAGCGTCTACGTTATTGTGGGGAGGGCGAACATCGGGGAGCTGTTTTTT. Translated: CASSFSVYVIVGRANIGELFF.

There are a few counts of this clonotype. The chain links TRBV7-9 to TRBJ2-1, with TRBD2 identical over 9 bases. The germline CDR1 and CDR2 sequences are SEHNR and FQNEAQ (reference sequence). The CDR3 extends over 16 amino acids. J was trimmed by 7 bases and V by 1 base; bases with no gene match: 8. CDR3 sequence reads: CASSLVVLAGINEQFF. CDR3 coding DNA: TGTGCCAGCAGCTTAGTAGTGCTAGCGGGGATAAATGAGCAGTTCTTC. The complete variable domain, with remaining parts taken from reference TRBV7-9 and TRBJ2-1, reads DTGVSQNPRHKITKRGQNVTFRCDPISEHNRLYWYRQTLGQGPEFLTYFQNEAQLEKSRLLSDRFSAERPKGSFSTLEIQRTEQGDSAMYLCASSLVVLAGINEQFFGPGTRLTVL.

This clonotype was detected only a few times. This chain links TRBV30 with TRBJ2-2, with unresolved D. This CDR3 is built from 14 residues. V was clipped by 2 bases and J by 0 bases, with 7 bases between them. Germline-derived CDR1 and CDR2 are GTSNPN and SVGIG (reference sequence). The CDR3 DNA sequence: TGTGCCTGGAGTACCCTCCCGAACACCGGGGAGCTGTTTTTT. It specifies CAWSTLPNTGELFF.

Of note for this clonotype: A much bigger clone sits one base away, suggesting this may be a read error. V gene TRBV20-1 combines with J gene TRBJ2-1, with a possible D match to TRBD2 (6 bases). Germline assignment: CDR1 DFQATT and CDR2 SNEGSKA (reference sequence). Trimming left V 5 bases short and J 4 bases short, with 15 bases between. The CDR3 extends over 14 amino acids. CDR3 DNA: TGCAGTGCTGCTGTGGCTAGCGATTACAATGAGCAGTTCTTC. Translating it yields CSAAVASDYNEQFF.

CDR3 DNA: TGTGCCAGCAGTTTAGAGGGCCAGCAGTACTTC. This sequence encodes CASSLEGQQYF. The chain carries TRBV28 and TRBJ2-7; possibly TRBD2 for D (5 bases). Trimming pared 2 bases from V and 8 bases from J, leaving 7 bases between. Germline-derived CDR1 and CDR2 are MDHEN and SYDVKM. This CDR3 region has 11 residues.

The chain joins TRBV7-9 to TRBJ1-5; D uncertain. This CDR3 has 14 residues. From germline, CDR1 is SEHNR and CDR2 FQNEAQ (reference sequence). The V gene lost 3 bases and the J gene lost 5 bases, with 11 bases spanning the gap. CDR3 sequence (DNA): TGTGCCAGCAGCTTTTTAGGGTTGGATCAGCCCCAGCATTTT. This gives the protein CASSFLGLDQPQHF.

In its sample, this clonotype was seen many times. The chain joins TRBV20-1 to TRBJ2-1; D gene ambiguous. V lost 6 bases and J lost 4, with 19 bases in between. Germline CDR1 is DFQATT and CDR2 is SNEGSKA (reference sequence). The CDR3 length is 15 residues. The CDR3: CSATLGTSGYNEQFF. The DNA of the CDR3 is TGCAGTGCAACCCTTGGAACCTCGGGTTACAATGAGCAGTTCTTC.

DNA for the CDR3: TGTGCCAGCAGTTACTCGAATGCGTCCGACCAAAAGGTGCCGTATTGCAATGAGCAGTTCTTC. It codes for CASSYSNASDQKVPYCNEQFF. The chain has TRBV6-7 and TRBJ2-1; D call uncertain. TRBV6-7 has ORF status, its function being uncertain. Trimming stripped 0 bases from V and 6 bases from J, with 30 bases between. This CDR3 has 21 amino acids.

This clonotype was counted at least ten times. J is TRBJ2-1 and V is TRBV7-2, with 7 nucleotides matching TRBD2. J gave up 5 bases and V 4 bases, and 11 bases lay outside the gene matches. CDR1 and CDR2 (germline): SGHTA, FQGNSA. The CDR3 spans 16 residues. CDR3 residues: CASSSGASGAHNEQFF. DNA of the CDR3: TGTGCCAGCAGCTCTGGGGCTAGCGGCGCCCACAATGAGCAGTTCTTC.

V usage is TRBV2 and J usage is TRBJ2-3; 10 bases agree with TRBD1. J was trimmed by 6 bases and V by 7 bases; bases with no gene match: 13. Germline V gives CDR1 SNHLY, CDR2 FYNNEI. CDR3 length: 16 residues. CDR3 DNA: TGTGCCAGCACTAGAATGTCGGGACAGGGGTTGGATACGCAGTATTTT. Translating gives CASTRMSGQGLDTQYF.

The V and J genes are TRBV20-1 and TRBJ2-1, with 9 bases identical to TRBD1. The CDR3 runs 15 residues. CDR1 is DFQATT, CDR2 SNEGSKA, per germline (reference sequence). V lost 0 bases and J lost 8; bases outside the gene matches: 8. CDR3 in amino acids: CSARDGTGILDEQFF. The CDR3 DNA reads TGCAGTGCTAGAGACGGGACAGGGATTTTGGATGAGCAGTTCTTC.

This clonotype was picked up a small number of times. A junction boundary mismatches the germline segment, possibly from a read error. V usage is TRBV6-5 and J usage is TRBJ1-2, with 8 bases matching TRBD1. CDR1 MNHEY and CDR2 SVGAGI come from the germline V gene. The CDR3 loop spans 14 amino acids. DNA of the CDR3: TGTGCCAGCAGTTACTCCGGTCTTAGACAGGGGATCAACTTC. Encoded protein: CASSYSGLRQGINF.

The rearrangement joins TRBV28 to TRBJ2-1; 8 bases match TRBD2. The germline gives CDR1 MDHEN, CDR2 SYDVKM. The J segment lost 8 bases and the V segment lost 5 bases, leaving 14 bases of the junction unmatched. The CDR3 spans 16 residues. DNA for the CDR3: TGTGCCAGCAGTCCTATCGGCAGCGGGAGATACGATGAGCAGTTCTTC. Protein product: CASSPIGSGRYDEQFF.

Comment on this clonotype: A much larger clone is a single base away; this may be a read error. V usage is TRBV12-3 or TRBV12-4 and J usage is TRBJ2-1, with 7 bases matching TRBD2. The CDR3 totals 12 residues. CDR3 in amino acids: CAGSAGEGEQFF. The CDR3 nucleotides read TGTGCCGGCAGCGCGGGGGAGGGTGAGCAGTTCTTC.

This chain connects TRBV7-3 to TRBJ2-1, with D maybe TRBD2 (6 bases). Germline CDR1 is SGHTA and CDR2 is FQGTGA. The CDR3 covers 17 residues. Trimming pared 6 bases from V and 9 bases from J, leaving 27 bases between. CDR3 sequence (DNA): TGTGCCAGCAGGGAAGGGACTCTCGATTCCGGGCGGGGTGAGCAGTTCTTC. Translated, it gives CASREGTLDSGRGEQFF.

The chain joins TRBV7-9 to TRBJ2-1; D is unresolved. V lost 5 bases to trimming and J lost 8 bases, with 7 bases between them. Germline loops: CDR1 SEHNR, CDR2 FQNEAQ (reference sequence). The CDR3 runs to 11 residues. DNA of the CDR3: TGTGCCAGCAGCACATTTCATGAGCAGTTCTTC. It specifies CASSTFHEQFF.

The table lists this clonotype with many counts. The chain carries TRBV20-1 and TRBJ2-5; D gene uncertain. CDR1 and CDR2 (germline): DFQATT, SNEGSKA (reference sequence). The CDR3 length is 12 residues. Between the trimmed V and J ends, which lost 1 base and 9 bases, there was a span of 12 bases. CDR3 protein: CSARVAPLPQYF. Written as DNA, the CDR3 is TGCAGTGCTAGAGTTGCTCCACTGCCCCAGTACTTC.

This clonotype was counted only a few times. The V gene is TRBV5-1, the J gene TRBJ2-1, with D perhaps matching TRBD2 (6 bases). There are 13 residues in the CDR3. V lost 3 bases, J lost 8 bases, and 12 bases lay in between. The germline CDR1 and CDR2 sequences are SGHRS and YFSETQ. The CDR3 sequence: CASSSDWGDEQFF. In DNA form, the CDR3 reads TGCGCCAGCAGCTCCGACTGGGGGGATGAGCAGTTCTTC.

This clonotype was observed many times. The chain carries TRBV5-1 and TRBJ2-3; 8 bases agree with TRBD1. CDR3 length equals 16 residues. Germline V gives CDR1 SGHRS, CDR2 YFSETQ. With V trimmed by 4 bases and J by 2 bases, 9 bases remained unmatched. The CDR3 is CASSAAGGTTTDTQYF. CDR3 nucleotides: TGCGCCAGCAGCGCAGCAGGGGGCACCACCACAGATACGCAGTATTTT.

This clonotype was picked up many times. The rearrangement links TRBV4-2 to TRBJ2-3; D possibly corresponds to TRBD1 (6 bases). CDR1 is LGHNA and CDR2 is YNFKEQ in the germline V gene. The CDR3 extends over 16 amino acids. V lost 4 bases, J lost 2 bases, and 16 bases lay in between. CDR3 sequence: CASSPLTGTDTDTQYF. CDR3 bases: TGTGCCAGCAGCCCACTGACAGGAACGGACACAGATACGCAGTATTTT.

The rearrangement uses TRBV4-1 and TRBJ2-3; D call uncertain. CDR3 size: 14 residues. The V gene's germline CDR1 is MGHRA and CDR2 YSYEKL. Trimming took off 2 bases at V and 6 bases at J, with 12 bases between the two ends. The chain's CDR3 is CASSQPILVDTQYF. Written as DNA, the CDR3 is TGCGCCAGCAGCCAACCAATATTAGTGGATACGCAGTATTTT.

This clonotype was detected many times. The chain employs TRBV20-1 and TRBJ2-1, with no clear D. V was clipped by 6 bases and J by 9 bases, with 12 bases between them. CDR3 size: 11 residues. The germline V gene has CDR1 DFQATT and CDR2 SNEGSKA (reference sequence). This CDR3 is CSASSWSEQFF. The CDR3 DNA follows: TGCAGTGCCAGTAGTTGGAGTGAGCAGTTCTTC.

The chain is built from TRBV25-1 and TRBJ2-5; D call uncertain. CDR1 is MGHDK, CDR2 SYGVNS, per germline. The CDR3 runs 17 residues. V dropped 1 base and J dropped 0 bases, with 15 bases sitting between them. As DNA, the CDR3 is TGTGCCAGCAGTGAATCATGGATGACGGGCGACCAAGAGACCCAGTACTTC. Protein: CASSESWMTGDQETQYF.

The V gene is TRBV6-5, the J gene TRBJ2-7, with a tentative D call TRBD2 (5 bases). V was cut by 8 bases and J by 0 bases, with 26 bases left in between. The germline V gene has CDR1 MNHEY and CDR2 SVGAGI. The CDR3 totals 18 residues. CDR3 amino acids: CASVTSLWAPRSSYEQYF. The CDR3 DNA sequence: TGTGCCAGCGTTACTAGTCTATGGGCCCCGAGGAGCTCCTACGAGCAGTACTTC.